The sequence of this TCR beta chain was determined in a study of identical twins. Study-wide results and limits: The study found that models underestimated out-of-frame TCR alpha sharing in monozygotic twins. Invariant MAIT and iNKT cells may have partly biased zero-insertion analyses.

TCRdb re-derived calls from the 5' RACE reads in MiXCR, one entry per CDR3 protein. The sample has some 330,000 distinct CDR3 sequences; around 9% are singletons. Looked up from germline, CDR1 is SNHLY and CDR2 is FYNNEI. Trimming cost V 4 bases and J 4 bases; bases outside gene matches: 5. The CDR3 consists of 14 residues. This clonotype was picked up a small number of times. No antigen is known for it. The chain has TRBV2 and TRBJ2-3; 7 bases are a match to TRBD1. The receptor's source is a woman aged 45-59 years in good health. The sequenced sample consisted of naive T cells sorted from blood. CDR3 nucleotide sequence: TGTGCCAGCAGTGTTAACAGGGGAGCAGATACGCAGTATTTT. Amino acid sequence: CASSVNRGADTQYF.